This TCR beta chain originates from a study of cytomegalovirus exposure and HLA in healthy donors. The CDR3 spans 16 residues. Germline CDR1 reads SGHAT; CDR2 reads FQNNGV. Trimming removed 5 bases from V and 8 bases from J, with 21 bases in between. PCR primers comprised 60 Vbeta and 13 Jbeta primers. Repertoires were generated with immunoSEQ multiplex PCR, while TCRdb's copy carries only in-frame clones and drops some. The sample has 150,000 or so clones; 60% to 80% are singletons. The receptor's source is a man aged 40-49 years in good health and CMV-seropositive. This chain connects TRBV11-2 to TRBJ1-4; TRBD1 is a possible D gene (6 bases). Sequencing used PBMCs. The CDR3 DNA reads TGTGCCAGCAGCCCAGGAATCTTACAGGGAAACGAAAAACTGTTTTTT. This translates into CASSPGILQGNEKLFF.